A single sample is the source of the 26 T cell receptor beta chains below, sequenced in a study of human T cells and chemical hapten exposure. A single record per CDR3 protein comes from TCRdb applying MiXCR to the RACE reads. Of about 54,000 distinct CDR3 sequences listed, around 10% were seen once; the top ten hold 1.5% to 2%. Time point: patch test 2, 6 weeks after DPC sensitization. The treatment is: therapeutic diphenylcyclopropenone sensitization with weekly scalp DPC. Sequencing used whole blood, obtained in connection with sensitization to the hapten diphenylcyclopropenone (DPC). Receptors were obtained from a woman aged 50 to 60 with alopecia areata. Some clones in this sample may be carry-over from other donors' samples.

This clonotype was counted ten times or more. The chain links TRBV2 to TRBJ2-5; 15 nucleotides agree with TRBD2. The J segment lost 4 bases and the V segment lost 5 bases, leaving 2 bases of the junction unmatched. Germline V lookup: CDR1 SNHLY, CDR2 FYNNEI. CDR3 length: 15 residues. The CDR3 bases are TGTGCCAGCAGTCCGGGACTAGCGGGAGGAGAGACCCAGTACTTC. Protein product: CASSPGLAGGETQYF.

V and J are TRBV20-1 and TRBJ2-1; TRBD1 agrees at 11 bases. The germline V gene encodes CDR1 DFQATT and CDR2 SNEGSKA (reference sequence). The CDR3 loop spans 15 amino acids. With V trimmed by 6 bases and J by 8 bases, 12 bases remained unmatched. DNA of the CDR3: TGCAGTGCCAATCCCCACGGACAGGGGGCGGATGAGCAGTTCTTC. Translated, it gives CSANPHGQGADEQFF.

This chain links TRBV28 with TRBJ1-5; D gene ambiguous. Trimming took off 8 bases at V and 0 bases at J, with 2 bases between the two ends. The CDR3 loop spans 11 amino acids. Germline loops: CDR1 MDHEN, CDR2 SYDVKM. The CDR3 DNA reads as TGTGCCAGCTGTAGCAATCAGCCCCAGCATTTT. Translated: CASCSNQPQHF.

This clonotype has just a few counts. V gene TRBV28 combines with J gene TRBJ2-7; TRBD1 matches at 8 bases. The CDR3 length is 15 residues. With V trimmed by 0 bases and J by 6 bases, 7 bases remained unmatched. In germline, CDR1 is MDHEN, CDR2 SYDVKM. CDR3 nucleotides: TGTGCCAGCAGTTTATGGGGCAGGGGGCGGTCCGAGCAGTACTTC. It yields the protein CASSLWGRGRSEQYF.

The genes are TRBV7-9 and TRBJ2-2; D remains unclear. Per germline, CDR1 SEHNR and CDR2 FQNEAQ (reference sequence). With 3 bases removed from V and 7 bases from J, the gap between germline ends came to 9 bases. The CDR3 runs to 13 residues. CDR3 coding DNA: TGTGCCAGCAGCTTGGGTGGATACGGGGAGCTGTTTTTT. This translates into CASSLGGYGELFF.

The sample holds many counts of this clonotype. The V gene is TRBV6-2 or TRBV6-3, the J gene TRBJ2-5, with D possibly being TRBD1 or TRBD2 (5 bases each). This CDR3 has 11 amino acids. The ends were cut back, 9 bases at V and 7 bases at J, with 12 bases in the middle. In germline, CDR1 is MNHEY, CDR2 SVGEGT. CDR3 loop: CASLGRLTQYF. Here the CDR3 DNA reads TGTGCCAGTTTGGGACGACTGACCCAGTACTTC.

This clonotype has a handful of counts. The chain is built from TRBV18 and TRBJ2-5; D gene ambiguous. V lost 3 bases to trimming and J lost 3 bases, with 5 bases between them. The CDR3 spans 12 residues. CDR1 is KGHSH and CDR2 is LQKENI in the germline V gene. CDR3 in DNA: TGTGCCAGCTCACCCCTTAAAGAGACCCAGTACTTC. It translates to CASSPLKETQYF.

The CDR3 nucleotides are TGCGCCAGCAGCCAGACAAGCGGGGAGGGAACAGATACGCAGTATTTT. Translating it yields CASSQTSGEGTDTQYF. The gene calls are TRBV4-3 and TRBJ2-3, with 7 bases lining up with TRBD2. Germline CDR1 reads LGHNA; CDR2 reads YSLEER. The CDR3 consists of 16 residues. With 3 bases clipped from V and 3 bases from J, the junction kept 9 bases outside the gene matches.

This clonotype was observed a few times. V is TRBV29-1 and J is TRBJ2-2, with unresolved D. The CDR3 sequence is 15 residues long. In germline, CDR1 is SQVTM, CDR2 ANQGSEA. Trimming removed 7 bases from V and 7 bases from J, with 22 bases in between. CDR3 coding DNA: TGCAGCGCATCGCTCGAATTGCACTACGGCGGGGAGCTGTTTTTT. It codes for CSASLELHYGGELFF.

This clonotype was observed at least ten times. J is TRBJ1-1 and V is TRBV29-1, with a tentative D call TRBD1 (6 bases). CDR1 SQVTM and CDR2 ANQGSEA come from the germline V gene. The V end was cut by 5 bases, the J end by 5 bases, with 12 bases between. CDR3 length: 12 residues. The CDR3 is CSVTRQATEAFF. The CDR3 nucleotides are TGCAGCGTTACCAGACAGGCGACTGAAGCTTTCTTT.

In this sample, this clonotype turned up many times. The chain uses TRBV5-1 and TRBJ1-6; TRBD1 aligns across 9 bases. V was pared by 4 bases and J by 8 bases, with 7 bases of the junction left unmatched. Germline lookup yields CDR1 SGHRS and CDR2 YFSETQ. CDR3 length: 15 residues. The CDR3 loop is CASSPTGQGYSPLHF. DNA for the CDR3: TGCGCCAGCAGCCCAACGGGACAGGGTTATTCACCCCTCCACTTT. Filled out from reference TRBV5-1 and TRBJ1-6, the complete variable domain reads KAGVTQTPRYLIKTRGQQVTLSCSPISGHRSVSWYQQTPGQGLQFLFEYFSETQRNKGNFPGRFSGRQFSNSRSEMNVSTLELGDSALYLCASSPTGQGYSPLHFGNGTRLTVT.

The table lists this clonotype with a few counts. V gene TRBV12-3 or TRBV12-4 combines with J gene TRBJ1-1; D is perhaps TRBD1 (5 bases). The CDR3 totals 15 residues. The V and J ends lost 6 bases and 0 bases respectively, with 14 bases between them. This CDR3 reads CASSLFGGVNTEAFF. DNA of the CDR3: TGTGCCAGCAGCCTTTTTGGAGGGGTGAACACTGAAGCTTTCTTT.

The chain recombines TRBV4-2 with TRBJ2-1, with D tentatively TRBD2 (5 bases). The germline V and J ends were trimmed by 1 base and 7 bases, with 14 bases remaining between them. The CDR3 has 15 residues. Germline CDR1 and CDR2: LGHNA and YNFKEQ. The DNA of the CDR3 is TGTGCCAGCAGCCAAGTTTGGTCAAGAGGGAATGAGCAGTTCTTC. This gives the protein CASSQVWSRGNEQFF.

This clonotype appeared a few times. The rearrangement joins TRBV5-5 to TRBJ2-1; D not certain. The V gene's germline CDR1 is SGHKS and CDR2 YYEKEE (reference sequence). CDR3 size: 13 residues. V shed 4 bases and J shed 10 bases, with 15 bases lying between them. The CDR3 spells CASSPASIGEQFF. CDR3 sequence (DNA): TGTGCCAGCAGCCCGGCATCCATCGGGGAGCAGTTCTTC.

This clonotype has more than one count but fewer than ten. The chain joins TRBV20-1 to TRBJ2-3; the D is unclear. V was trimmed by 6 bases and J by 3 bases, leaving 16 bases between them. Germline V gene lookup returns CDR1 DFQATT and CDR2 SNEGSKA (reference sequence). The CDR3 extends over 14 amino acids. CDR3 nucleotide sequence: TGCAGTGCCACGGGCCCTCCGCTTACAGATACGCAGTATTTT. This sequence encodes CSATGPPLTDTQYF.

This clonotype was observed a handful of times. V gene TRBV12-3 or TRBV12-4 combines with J gene TRBJ1-1; the D gene is possibly TRBD1 (5 bases). The V and J ends lost 3 bases and 10 bases respectively, with 21 bases between them. The CDR3 covers 15 residues. CDR3 sequence reads: CASSFQGLRGGGAFF. The DNA for the CDR3 is TGTGCCAGCAGTTTCCAGGGTCTTCGGGGTGGTGGAGCTTTCTTT.

This clonotype was counted between two and nine times. The V call is TRBV10-3, the J call TRBJ2-1; 14 bases agree with TRBD2. Germline loops: CDR1 ENHRY, CDR2 SYGVKD. The trim removed 8 bases at V and 0 bases at J, leaving 12 bases unmatched. The CDR3 consists of 19 residues. The CDR3 DNA follows: TGTGCCATCGGCGCCCCGACTAGCGGGAGGGCGAGCTCCTACAATGAGCAGTTCTTC. Translation gives CAIGAPTSGRASSYNEQFF.

Here the CDR3 reads CASSLRTENYGYTF. The CDR3 coding sequence is TGTGCCAGCAGCCTCAGGACGGAGAACTATGGCTACACCTTC. The V call is TRBV28, the J call TRBJ1-2; unclear D gene. CDR3 length: 14 residues. V lost 6 bases and J 2 bases, leaving 13 bases between the germline ends. Germline CDR1 reads MDHEN; CDR2 reads SYDVKM.

This clonotype was recorded many times. The V gene is TRBV5-5, the J gene TRBJ1-5; possibly TRBD1 for D (6 bases). The germline V gene encodes CDR1 SGHKS and CDR2 YYEKEE (reference sequence). V was pared by 3 bases and J by 8 bases, with 12 bases between. The CDR3 has 13 residues. CDR3 nucleotides: TGTGCCAGCAGCTCGACCGGGGGCAAGCCCCAGCATTTT. Translated, it gives CASSSTGGKPQHF.

The V gene is TRBV7-9, the J gene TRBJ2-3; no reliable D call. Deletions cut 7 bases from V and 2 bases from J, with 13 bases between. Germline values: CDR1 SEHNR, CDR2 FQNEAQ (reference sequence). The CDR3 loop spans 14 amino acids. CDR3 loop: CASIPGLHTDTQYF. The CDR3 nucleotides read TGTGCCAGCATTCCGGGCCTTCACACAGATACGCAGTATTTT. Supplemented by reference TRBV7-9 and TRBJ2-3, the full variable domain reads DTGVSQNPRHKITKRGQNVTFRCDPISEHNRLYWYRQTLGQGPEFLTYFQNEAQLEKSRLLSDRFSAERPKGSFSTLEIQRTEQGDSAMYLCASIPGLHTDTQYFGPGTRLTVL.

The chain recombines TRBV12-3 or TRBV12-4 with TRBJ2-2; unclear D gene. This CDR3 is built from 13 residues. The ends were cut back, 7 bases at V and 10 bases at J, with 16 bases in the middle. The CDR3: CASTPVAKVELFF. The CDR3 nucleotides are TGTGCCAGCACCCCTGTGGCTAAGGTGGAGCTGTTTTTT.

This clonotype has more than one count but fewer than ten. The chain links TRBV5-8 to TRBJ1-6; D is undetermined. Germline CDR1 is SGHTS and CDR2 is YDEGEE. The length of the CDR3 is 12 residues. Deletions cut 7 bases from V and 13 bases from J, with 15 bases between. CDR3 sequence reads: CASRPWEFPLHF. The CDR3 coding sequence is TGTGCCAGCCGGCCCTGGGAGTTCCCCCTCCACTTT.

The V call is TRBV12-3 or TRBV12-4, the J call TRBJ2-2, with TRBD2 identical over 12 bases. The CDR3 spans 16 residues. Trimming at V came to 5 bases and at J to 5 bases, leaving 6 bases not matched to a gene. The DNA for the CDR3 is TGTGCCAGCAGTGCCCGACTAGCGGGAGCGACCGGGGAGCTGTTTTTT. Protein sequence: CASSARLAGATGELFF.

This clonotype has more than one count but fewer than ten. The chain carries TRBV11-2 and TRBJ2-1; D is unclear. This CDR3 region has 13 residues. Per germline, CDR1 SGHAT and CDR2 FQNNGV. V dropped 2 bases and J dropped 6 bases, with 8 bases sitting between them. In nucleotides, the CDR3 is TGTGCCAGCAGCTTACAGTCCGTCAATGAGCAGTTCTTC. Translation: CASSLQSVNEQFF.

In this sample, this clonotype turned up many times. The V call is TRBV24-1, the J call TRBJ1-1; D uncertain. Trimming took 5 bases from V and 1 from J, leaving 4 bases between them. CDR1 is KGHDR and CDR2 is SFDVKD in the germline V gene. This CDR3 spans 12 amino acids. This chain's CDR3 is CATSGTNTEAFF. The CDR3 DNA reads as TGTGCCACCAGTGGTACGAACACTGAAGCTTTCTTT.

The rearrangement joins TRBV2 to TRBJ2-6; D perhaps matches TRBD2 (5 bases). V was cut by 6 bases and J by 0 bases, with 9 bases left in between. Germline-derived CDR1 and CDR2 are SNHLY and FYNNEI. This CDR3 has 15 amino acids. CDR3 sequence (DNA): TGTGCCAGCAGACTTACTAGCTCTGGGGCCAACGTCCTGACTTTC. Encoded protein: CASRLTSSGANVLTF.